This entry lists 21 T cell receptor beta chains sequenced from one sample in a study of cytomegalovirus exposure and HLA in healthy donors. Vbeta (60) and Jbeta (13) primers were used in the PCR. TCRdb's table, derived via immunoSEQ multiplex PCR, lists solely in-frame clones and lacks some. The repertoire consists of some 140,000 clones, with approximately 73% occurring once and the leading ten covering 1% to 1.5%. The sequenced sample was PBMCs. The source is a woman in her forties in good health and CMV-seronegative.

The CDR3 nucleotides read TGTGCCAGCAGCTTAGGGACAGAAAACACTGAAGCTTTCTTT. It encodes CASSLGTENTEAFF. The gene calls are TRBV7-9 and TRBJ1-1; a possible D gene is TRBD1 (6 bases). V lost 1 base, J lost 2 bases, and 8 bases lay in between. The germline gives CDR1 SEHNR, CDR2 FQNEAQ (reference sequence). CDR3 length equals 14 residues. Complete variable domain (other parts from reference TRBV7-9 and TRBJ1-1): DTGVSQNPRHKITKRGQNVTFRCDPISEHNRLYWYRQTLGQGPEFLTYFQNEAQLEKSRLLSDRFSAERPKGSFSTLEIQRTEQGDSAMYLCASSLGTENTEAFFGQGTRLTVV.

The rearrangement joins TRBV29-1 to TRBJ2-1; TRBD1 aligns across 7 bases. The CDR3 is 14 amino acids. Germline CDR1 and CDR2: SQVTM and ANQGSEA. The V and J ends lost 6 bases and 3 bases, in that order; junction bases with no gene match: 8. The CDR3 sequence is CSVIGGEGYNEQFF. The CDR3 DNA reads TGCAGCGTGATAGGGGGCGAAGGCTACAATGAGCAGTTCTTC.

The chain combines TRBV4-1 with TRBJ2-5; D not certain. The DNA end is more similar to TRBJ2-7, so the J call may be wrong. Germline CDR1 MGHRA, CDR2 YSYEKL. This CDR3 is built from 16 residues. This chain's CDR3 is CASSQNRAWSSYEQYF. CDR3 nucleotides: TGCGCCAGCAGCCAAAATAGAGCCTGGAGCTCCTACGAGCAGTACTTC.

The gene calls are TRBV5-1 and TRBJ2-3; D not certain. V was trimmed by 2 bases and J by 5 bases, leaving 9 bases between them. CDR1 and CDR2 (germline): SGHRS, YFSETQ. The CDR3 covers 13 residues. CDR3 in amino acids: CASSLQTEDTQYF. The DNA for the CDR3 is TGCGCCAGCAGCTTACAGACCGAAGATACGCAGTATTTT.

The chain has TRBV10-2 and TRBJ2-5; D unresolved. The CDR3 contains 15 residues. Trimming took off 3 bases at V and 2 bases at J, with 13 bases between the two ends. The germline gives CDR1 WSHSY, CDR2 SAAADI. The CDR3 DNA is TGCGCCAGCAGTGACATATGGCCAAAACAAGAGACCCAGTACTTC. Amino acid sequence: CASSDIWPKQETQYF.

The J gene is TRBJ2-6, the V gene TRBV15; D remains unclear. CDR3 length: 16 residues. The V gene's germline CDR1 is LNHNV and CDR2 YYDKDF (reference sequence). V was clipped by 0 bases and J by 1 base, with 7 bases between them. CDR3 region: CATSRDLGSGANVLTF. The CDR3 DNA sequence: TGTGCCACCAGCAGAGATCTCGGGTCTGGGGCCAACGTCCTGACTTTC. The entire variable domain, with the rest obtained from reference TRBV15 and TRBJ2-6, is as follows: DAMVIQNPRYQVTQFGKPVTLSCSQTLNHNVMYWYQQKSSQAPKLLFHYYDKDFNNEADTPDNFQSRRPNTSFCFLDIRSPGLGDTAMYLCATSRDLGSGANVLTFGAGSRLTVL.

J is TRBJ1-1 and V is TRBV5-1; 12 bases align to TRBD1. This CDR3 comprises 16 residues. Germline-derived CDR1 and CDR2 are SGHRS and YFSETQ. With V trimmed by 4 bases and J by 1 base, 5 bases remained unmatched. Here the CDR3 DNA reads TGCGCCAGCAGCACGGGACAGGGGGCAGCGAACACTGAAGCTTTCTTT. Amino acid sequence: CASSTGQGAANTEAFF. The full variable domain, its missing parts supplied by reference TRBV5-1 and TRBJ1-1, is KAGVTQTPRYLIKTRGQQVTLSCSPISGHRSVSWYQQTPGQGLQFLFEYFSETQRNKGNFPGRFSGRQFSNSRSEMNVSTLELGDSALYLCASSTGQGAANTEAFFGQGTRLTVV.

V usage is TRBV6-5 and J usage is TRBJ1-1; D is unclear. Germline V CDR1 and CDR2: MNHEY, SVGAGI. The CDR3 is made up of 13 amino acids. Trimming removed 6 bases at V and 3 bases at J, with 11 bases between. The CDR3 spells CASSLVQDTEAFF. CDR3 nucleotides: TGTGCCAGCAGCCTCGTCCAGGACACTGAAGCTTTCTTT.

The J gene is TRBJ2-7, the V gene TRBV7-8; TRBD2 aligns across 10 bases. There are 17 residues in the CDR3. V dropped 4 bases and J dropped 2; count of bases not matched to a gene: 11. Germline V gene sequence: CDR1 SGHVS, CDR2 FQNEAQ. The CDR3 loop reads CASSSPEASGGPYEQYF. CDR3 in DNA: TGTGCCAGCAGCTCCCCGGAGGCTAGCGGGGGACCCTACGAGCAGTACTTC.

CDR3 sequence: CASSFGVLLGNEQFF. In DNA form, the CDR3 reads TGCGCCAGCAGCTTCGGGGTTTTGCTAGGCAATGAGCAGTTCTTC. V usage is TRBV5-1 and J usage is TRBJ2-1; TRBD2 is a possible D gene (5 bases). From germline, CDR1 is SGHRS and CDR2 YFSETQ. V lost 2 bases to trimming and J lost 6 bases, with 15 bases between them. The CDR3 runs to 15 residues. Full variable domain (missing parts from reference TRBV5-1 and TRBJ2-1): KAGVTQTPRYLIKTRGQQVTLSCSPISGHRSVSWYQQTPGQGLQFLFEYFSETQRNKGNFPGRFSGRQFSNSRSEMNVSTLELGDSALYLCASSFGVLLGNEQFFGPGTRLTVL.

The chain is built from TRBV7-9 and TRBJ2-1, with 11 bases fitting TRBD1. From germline, CDR1 is SEHNR and CDR2 FQNEAQ (reference sequence). The trim removed 4 bases at V and 7 bases at J, leaving 9 bases unmatched. The CDR3 contains 16 residues. The CDR3 DNA reads as TGTGCCAGCAGCTCTATAACCGGGACAGGGGGAAATGAGCAGTTCTTC. Translating gives CASSSITGTGGNEQFF.

The chain has TRBV18 and TRBJ1-1, with D hard to call. Trimming removed 0 bases from V and 0 bases from J, with 5 bases in between. CDR1 and CDR2 (germline): KGHSH, LQKENI. The CDR3 covers 14 residues. This CDR3 is CASSPPQMNTEAFF. For the CDR3, the DNA is TGTGCCAGCTCACCACCCCAGATGAACACTGAAGCTTTCTTT. Complete variable domain (other parts from reference TRBV18 and TRBJ1-1): NAGVMQNPRHLVRRRGQEARLRCSPMKGHSHVYWYRQLPEEGLKFMVYLQKENIIDESGMPKERFSAEFPKEGPSILRIQQVVRGDSAAYFCASSPPQMNTEAFFGQGTRLTVV.

This clone was detected only a few times. V is TRBV18 and J is TRBJ1-1; 8 positions agree with TRBD1. The V and J ends lost 6 bases and 4 bases, in that order; junction bases with no gene match: 4. Germline lookup yields CDR1 KGHSH and CDR2 LQKENI. There are 13 residues in the CDR3. The CDR3 protein is CASSLDRGTEAFF. Here the CDR3 DNA reads TGTGCCAGCTCTCTCGACAGGGGCACTGAAGCTTTCTTT. The whole variable domain, filled in from reference TRBV18 and TRBJ1-1, reads NAGVMQNPRHLVRRRGQEARLRCSPMKGHSHVYWYRQLPEEGLKFMVYLQKENIIDESGMPKERFSAEFPKEGPSILRIQQVVRGDSAAYFCASSLDRGTEAFFGQGTRLTVV.

Concerning this clone itself: Sequence at one end of the junction differs from germline and may be a read error. This chain links TRBV7-9 with TRBJ1-1; D ambiguous. The CDR3 totals 11 residues. CDR1 is SEHNR and CDR2 is FQNEAQ in the germline V gene (reference sequence). The CDR3 DNA sequence: TGTTCCAGCAGCTTAGTCAGTGAAGCTTTCTTT. The encoded protein is CSSSLVSEAFF.

J is TRBJ1-2 and V is TRBV2, with D perhaps TRBD1 (5 bases). CDR3 size: 14 residues. V gave up 3 bases and J gave up 11 bases, with 19 bases separating them. Germline assignment: CDR1 SNHLY and CDR2 FYNNEI. The CDR3 sequence: CASSELGQAGKYTF. CDR3 nucleotides: TGTGCCAGCAGTGAGTTGGGGCAGGCCGGAAAATACACCTTC.

This clone occurred a few times. The V call is TRBV6-1, the J call TRBJ2-7; possibly TRBD1 for D (6 bases). The CDR3 has 16 amino acids. With 2 bases removed from V and 0 bases from J, the gap between germline ends came to 14 bases. The germline CDR1 and CDR2 sequences are MNHNS and SASEGT. As DNA, the CDR3 is TGTGCCAGCAGTGAAAAGCTTGGGACATTCTCCTACGAGCAGTACGTC. Its protein is CASSEKLGTFSYEQYV.

In its sample, this clone was seen once. This chain joins TRBV27 and TRBJ1-2; TRBD1 agrees at 9 bases. The CDR3 contains 14 residues. The trim removed 8 bases at V and 4 bases at J, leaving 8 bases unmatched. Looked up from germline, CDR1 is MNHEY and CDR2 is SMNVEV (reference sequence). CDR3 in amino acids: CASGGTGWSYGYTF. CDR3 bases: TGTGCCAGCGGGGGGACAGGGTGGAGCTATGGCTACACCTTC.

The chain joins TRBV4-3 to TRBJ1-1; D unclear. V was shortened by 5 bases and J by 1 base, with 14 bases between the two germline ends. Germline V CDR1 and CDR2: LGHNA, YSLEER. The CDR3 spans 15 residues. CDR3 loop: CASSTEVAANTEAFF. In nucleotides, the CDR3 is TGCGCCAGCAGCACGGAGGTGGCAGCGAACACTGAAGCTTTCTTT.

The rearrangement links TRBV4-3 to TRBJ2-1; 12 bases map to TRBD2. Losses at the gene ends were 5 bases for V and 8 bases for J; bases not matched to a gene: 10. Germline assignment: CDR1 LGHNA and CDR2 YSLEER. The CDR3 contains 16 residues. As DNA, the CDR3 is TGCGCCAGCAGCGGACTAGCGGGGAGGCCCGGGGATGAGCAGTTCTTC. Its translation is CASSGLAGRPGDEQFF.

The genes are TRBV14 and TRBJ2-1; tentative D call: TRBD2 (6 bases). The V end was cut by 1 base, the J end by 7 bases, with 8 bases between. This CDR3 has 13 residues. Germline CDR1 SGHDN, CDR2 FVKESK. The CDR3 coding sequence is TGTGCCAGCAGCCAAGTTGGGGGGAATGAGCAGTTCTTC. Encoded protein: CASSQVGGNEQFF.

V usage is TRBV11-1 and J usage is TRBJ2-1; weak D call: TRBD2 (6 bases). Trimming left V 1 base short and J 2 bases short, with 9 bases between. The CDR3 is 15 residues long. CDR1 is SGHAT, CDR2 FQDESV, per germline (reference sequence). The CDR3 bases are TGTGCCAGCAGCTTAGTGGCGGGGACCTACAATGAGCAGTTCTTC. Protein: CASSLVAGTYNEQFF.